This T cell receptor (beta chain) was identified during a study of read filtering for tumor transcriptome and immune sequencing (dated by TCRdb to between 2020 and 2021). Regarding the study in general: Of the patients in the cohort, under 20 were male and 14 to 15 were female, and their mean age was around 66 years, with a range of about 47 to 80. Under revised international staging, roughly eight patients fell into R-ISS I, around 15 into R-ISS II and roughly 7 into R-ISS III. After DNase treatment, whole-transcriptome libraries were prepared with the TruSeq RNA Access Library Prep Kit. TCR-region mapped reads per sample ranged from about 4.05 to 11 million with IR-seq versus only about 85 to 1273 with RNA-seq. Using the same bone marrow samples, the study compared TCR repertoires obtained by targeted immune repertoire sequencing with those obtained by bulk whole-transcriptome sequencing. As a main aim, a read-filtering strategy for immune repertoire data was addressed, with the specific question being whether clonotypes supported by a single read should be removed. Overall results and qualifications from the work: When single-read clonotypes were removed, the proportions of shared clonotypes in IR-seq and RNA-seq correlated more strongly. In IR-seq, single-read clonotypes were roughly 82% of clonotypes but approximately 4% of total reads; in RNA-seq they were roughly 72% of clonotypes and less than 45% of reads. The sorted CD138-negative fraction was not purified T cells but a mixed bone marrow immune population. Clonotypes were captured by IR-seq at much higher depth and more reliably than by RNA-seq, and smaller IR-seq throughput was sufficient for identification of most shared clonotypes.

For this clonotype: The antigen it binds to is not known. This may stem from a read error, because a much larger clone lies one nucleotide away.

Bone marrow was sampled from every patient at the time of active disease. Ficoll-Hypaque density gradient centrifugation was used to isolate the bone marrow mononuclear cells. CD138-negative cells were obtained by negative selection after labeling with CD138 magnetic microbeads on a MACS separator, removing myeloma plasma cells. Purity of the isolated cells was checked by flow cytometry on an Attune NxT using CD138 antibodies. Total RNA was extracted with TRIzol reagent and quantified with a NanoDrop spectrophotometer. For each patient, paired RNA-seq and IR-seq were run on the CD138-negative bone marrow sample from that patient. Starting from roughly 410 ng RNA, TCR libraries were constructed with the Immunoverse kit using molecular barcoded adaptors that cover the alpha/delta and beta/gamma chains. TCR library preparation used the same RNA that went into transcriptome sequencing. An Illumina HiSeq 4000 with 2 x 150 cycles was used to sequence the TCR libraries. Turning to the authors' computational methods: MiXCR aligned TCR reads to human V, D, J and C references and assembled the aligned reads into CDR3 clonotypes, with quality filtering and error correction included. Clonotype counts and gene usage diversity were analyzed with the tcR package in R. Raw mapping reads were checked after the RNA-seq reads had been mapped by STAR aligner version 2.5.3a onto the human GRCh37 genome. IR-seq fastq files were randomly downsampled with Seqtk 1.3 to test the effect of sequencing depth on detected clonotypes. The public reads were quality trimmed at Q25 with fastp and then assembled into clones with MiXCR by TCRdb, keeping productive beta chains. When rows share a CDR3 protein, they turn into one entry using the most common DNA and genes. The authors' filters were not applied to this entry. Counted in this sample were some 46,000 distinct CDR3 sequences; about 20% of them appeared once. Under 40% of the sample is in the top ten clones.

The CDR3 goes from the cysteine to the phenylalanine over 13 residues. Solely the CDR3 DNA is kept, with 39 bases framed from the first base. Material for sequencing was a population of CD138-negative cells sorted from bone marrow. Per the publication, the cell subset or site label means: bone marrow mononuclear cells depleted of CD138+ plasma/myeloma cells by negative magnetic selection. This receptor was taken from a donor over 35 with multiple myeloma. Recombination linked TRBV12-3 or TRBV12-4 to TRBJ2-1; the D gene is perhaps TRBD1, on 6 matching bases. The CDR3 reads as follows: CASSPQGYNEQSF. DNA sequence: TGTGCCAGCAGTCCACAGGGTTACAATGAGCAGTCCTTC.